This record looks at one TCR beta chain sequence and its context. As processed by the authors: For nucleated cells, counts were estimated from reference gene primer amplification. Generated by immunoSEQ multiplex PCR, the TCRdb table keeps only in-frame clones and is missing some. V, J and clone size derive from that table, while D and trimming were established from the DNA sequence. This table has fewer than 150,000 clones, around 79% appearing once. The record originates from a study of blood T cell repertoires in COVID-19. About the research overall: Specimens from acute and convalescent COVID-19 originated in the United States, Italy and Spain. T cells, B-cell-depleted T cells, or PBMCs provided the cDNA or gDNA that served as material.

The V segment lost 3 bases and the J segment 5 bases; nucleotides outside the gene matches: 5. CDR1 is MNHEY and CDR2 is SMNVEV in the germline V gene (reference sequence). The CDR3 has 15 amino acids. The specimen was peripheral blood. The origin of this receptor is a man of 80 years or more with acute or convalescent COVID-19. The chain recombines TRBV27 with TRBJ2-2; 8 positions match TRBD1. CDR3 bases: TGTGCCAGCAGTTTGGGGCAGGGGGCAACCGGGGAGCTGTTTTTT. Translating gives CASSLGQGATGELFF.